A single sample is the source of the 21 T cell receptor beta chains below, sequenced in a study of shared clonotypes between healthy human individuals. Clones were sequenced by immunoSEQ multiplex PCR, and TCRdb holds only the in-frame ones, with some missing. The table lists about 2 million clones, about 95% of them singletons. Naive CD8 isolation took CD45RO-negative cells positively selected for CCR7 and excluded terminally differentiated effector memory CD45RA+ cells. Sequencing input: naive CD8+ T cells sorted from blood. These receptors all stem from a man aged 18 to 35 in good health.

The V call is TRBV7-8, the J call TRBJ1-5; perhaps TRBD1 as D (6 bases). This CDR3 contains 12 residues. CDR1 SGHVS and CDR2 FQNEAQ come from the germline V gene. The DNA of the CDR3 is TGTGGAAAAGGGGGGTTTGATCAGCCCCAGCATTTT. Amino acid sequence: CGKGGFDQPQHF.

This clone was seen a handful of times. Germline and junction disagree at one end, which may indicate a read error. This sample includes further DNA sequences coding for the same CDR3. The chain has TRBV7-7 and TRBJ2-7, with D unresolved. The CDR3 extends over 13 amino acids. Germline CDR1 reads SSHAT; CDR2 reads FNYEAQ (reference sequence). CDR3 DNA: TGTGCTAGCAGCTTAGGCCCTTCATACGAGCAGTACTTC. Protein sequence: CASSLGPSYEQYF.

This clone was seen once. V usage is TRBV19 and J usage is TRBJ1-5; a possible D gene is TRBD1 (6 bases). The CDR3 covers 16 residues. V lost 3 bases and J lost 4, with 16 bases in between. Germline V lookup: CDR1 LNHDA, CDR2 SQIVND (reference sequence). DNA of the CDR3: TGTGCCAGTAGTATTACGGCGGTCAGGGGTAATCAGCCCCAGCATTTT. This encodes CASSITAVRGNQPQHF.

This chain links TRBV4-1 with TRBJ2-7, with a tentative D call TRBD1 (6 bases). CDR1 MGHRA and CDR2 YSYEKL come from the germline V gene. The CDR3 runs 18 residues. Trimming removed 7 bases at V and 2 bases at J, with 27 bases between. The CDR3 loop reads CASKLRRWEGGHPYEQYF. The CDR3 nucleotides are TGCGCCAGCAAACTACGGCGGTGGGAAGGGGGACATCCCTACGAGCAGTACTTC.

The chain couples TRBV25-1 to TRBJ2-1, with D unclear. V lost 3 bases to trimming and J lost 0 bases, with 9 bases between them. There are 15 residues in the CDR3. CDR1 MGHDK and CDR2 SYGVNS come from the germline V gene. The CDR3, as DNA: TGTGCCAGCAGTGACCGCAGCAGCTCCTACAATGAGCAGTTCTTC. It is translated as CASSDRSSSYNEQFF.

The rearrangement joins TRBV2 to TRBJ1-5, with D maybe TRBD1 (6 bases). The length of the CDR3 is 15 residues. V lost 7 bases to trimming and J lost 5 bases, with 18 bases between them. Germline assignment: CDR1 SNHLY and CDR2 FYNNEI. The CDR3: CASTLTGRPDQPQHF. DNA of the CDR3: TGTGCCAGCACCCTGACAGGCCGTCCTGATCAGCCCCAGCATTTT. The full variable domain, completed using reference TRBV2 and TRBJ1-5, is EPEVTQTPSHQVTQMGQEVILRCVPISNHLYFYWYRQILGQKVEFLVSFYNNEISEKSEIFDDQFSVERPDGSNFTLKIRSTKLEDSAMYFCASTLTGRPDQPQHFGDGTRLSIL.

CDR3 sequence (DNA): TGTGCCAGCAGCTCAGCGGGAGCGGGTGGCTACGAGCAGTACTTC. Its translation is CASSSAGAGGYEQYF. V is TRBV11-2 and J is TRBJ2-7; 8 nucleotides align to TRBD2. This CDR3 has 15 amino acids. After removal of 4 bases from V and 3 bases from J, the junction contained 8 bases not matched to a gene. CDR1 and CDR2 (germline): SGHAT, FQNNGV.

The CDR3, as DNA: TGTGCCAGCAGCGACAGACTAGCGGGAGGCAATGAGCAGTTCTTC. Translating it yields CASSDRLAGGNEQFF. The rearrangement joins TRBV9 to TRBJ2-1; 13 nucleotides align to TRBD2. The CDR3 sequence is 15 residues long. Germline V gives CDR1 SGDLS, CDR2 YYNGEE. V trimming: 3 bases; J trimming: 6 bases; junction bases outside the gene matches: 3.

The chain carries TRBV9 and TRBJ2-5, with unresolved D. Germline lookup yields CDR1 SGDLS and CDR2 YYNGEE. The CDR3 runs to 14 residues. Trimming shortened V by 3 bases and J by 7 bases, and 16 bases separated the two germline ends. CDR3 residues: CASSESELRATQYF. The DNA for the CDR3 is TGTGCCAGCAGCGAGTCGGAATTACGGGCGACCCAGTACTTC. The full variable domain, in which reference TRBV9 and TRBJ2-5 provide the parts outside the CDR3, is DSGVTQTPKHLITATGQRVTLRCSPRSGDLSVYWYQQSLDQGLQFLIQYYNGEERAKGNILERFSAQQFPDLHSELNLSSLELGDSALYFCASSESELRATQYFGPGTRLLVL.

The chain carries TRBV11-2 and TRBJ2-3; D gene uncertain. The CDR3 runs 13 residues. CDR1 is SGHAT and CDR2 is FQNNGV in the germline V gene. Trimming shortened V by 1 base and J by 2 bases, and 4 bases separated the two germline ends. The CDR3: CASSLAHTDTQYF. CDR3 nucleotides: TGTGCCAGCAGCTTAGCGCACACAGATACGCAGTATTTT.

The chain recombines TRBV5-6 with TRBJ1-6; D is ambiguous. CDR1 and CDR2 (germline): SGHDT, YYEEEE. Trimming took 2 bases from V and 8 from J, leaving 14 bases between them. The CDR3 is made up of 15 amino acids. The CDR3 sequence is CASSFGRTFDSPLHF. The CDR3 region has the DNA TGTGCCAGCAGCTTCGGACGGACCTTCGATTCACCCCTCCACTTT. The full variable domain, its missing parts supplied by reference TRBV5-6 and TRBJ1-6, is DAGVTQSPTHLIKTRGQQVTLRCSPKSGHDTVSWYQQALGQGPQFIFQYYEEEERQRGNFPDRFSGHQFPNYSSELNVNALLLGDSALYLCASSFGRTFDSPLHFGNGTRLTVT.

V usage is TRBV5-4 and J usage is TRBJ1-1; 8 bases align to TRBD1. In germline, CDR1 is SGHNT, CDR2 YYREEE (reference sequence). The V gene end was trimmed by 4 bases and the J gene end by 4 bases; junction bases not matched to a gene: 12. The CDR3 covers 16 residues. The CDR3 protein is CASSPGQGQGSTEAFF. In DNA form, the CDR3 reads TGTGCCAGCAGCCCCGGACAGGGTCAAGGGAGCACTGAAGCTTTCTTT.

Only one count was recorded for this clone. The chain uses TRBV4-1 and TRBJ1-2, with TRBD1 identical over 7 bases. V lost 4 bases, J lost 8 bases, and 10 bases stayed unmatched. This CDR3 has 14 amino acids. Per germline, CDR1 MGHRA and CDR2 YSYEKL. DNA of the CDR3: TGCGCCAGCAGCCTGAGAGGGGGGACAGACGGCTACACCTTC. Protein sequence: CASSLRGGTDGYTF.

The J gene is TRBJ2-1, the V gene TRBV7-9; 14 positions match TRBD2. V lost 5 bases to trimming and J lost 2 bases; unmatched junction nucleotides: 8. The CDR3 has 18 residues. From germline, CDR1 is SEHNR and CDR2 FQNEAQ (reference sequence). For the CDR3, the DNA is TGTGCCAGCAGCCCAGGACTAGCGGGAGGCAAAACCTACAATGAGCAGTTCTTC. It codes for CASSPGLAGGKTYNEQFF. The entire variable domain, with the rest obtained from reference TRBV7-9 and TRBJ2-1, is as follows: DTGVSQNPRHKITKRGQNVTFRCDPISEHNRLYWYRQTLGQGPEFLTYFQNEAQLEKSRLLSDRFSAERPKGSFSTLEIQRTEQGDSAMYLCASSPGLAGGKTYNEQFFGPGTRLTVL.

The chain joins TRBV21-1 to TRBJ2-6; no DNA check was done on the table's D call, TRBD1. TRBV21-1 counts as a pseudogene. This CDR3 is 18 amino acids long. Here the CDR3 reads CASSKKGARADGANVLTF. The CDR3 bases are TGTGCCAGCAGCAAAAAGGGGGCCAGGGCGGATGGGGCCAACGTCCTGACTTTC.

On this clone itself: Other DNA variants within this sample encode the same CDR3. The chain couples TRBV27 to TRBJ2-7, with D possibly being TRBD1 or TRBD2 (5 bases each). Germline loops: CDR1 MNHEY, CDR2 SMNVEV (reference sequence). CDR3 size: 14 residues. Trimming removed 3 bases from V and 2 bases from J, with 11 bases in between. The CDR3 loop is CASSFLGPTYEQYF. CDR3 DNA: TGTGCCAGCAGTTTCCTGGGACCTACCTACGAGCAGTACTTC.

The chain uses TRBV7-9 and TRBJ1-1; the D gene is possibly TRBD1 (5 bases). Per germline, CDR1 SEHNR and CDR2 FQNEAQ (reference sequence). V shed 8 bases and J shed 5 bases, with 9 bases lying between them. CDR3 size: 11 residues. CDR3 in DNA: TGTGCCAGCGGGGCCGGGACTGAAGCTTTCTTT. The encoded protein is CASGAGTEAFF.

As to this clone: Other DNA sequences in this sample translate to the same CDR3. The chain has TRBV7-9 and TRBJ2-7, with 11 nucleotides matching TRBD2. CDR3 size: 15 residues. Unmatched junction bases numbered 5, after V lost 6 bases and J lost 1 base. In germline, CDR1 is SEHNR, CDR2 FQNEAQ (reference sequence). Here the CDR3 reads CASSLGTSGSYEQYF. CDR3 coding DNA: TGTGCCAGCAGTCTCGGGACTAGCGGTTCCTACGAGCAGTACTTC.

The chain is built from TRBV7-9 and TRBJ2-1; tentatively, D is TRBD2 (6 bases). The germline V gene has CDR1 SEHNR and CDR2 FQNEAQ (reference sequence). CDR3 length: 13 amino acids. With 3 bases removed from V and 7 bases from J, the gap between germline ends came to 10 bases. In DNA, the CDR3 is TGTGCCAGCAGCTTTAGACGGGAGAATGAGCAGTTCTTC. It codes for CASSFRRENEQFF.

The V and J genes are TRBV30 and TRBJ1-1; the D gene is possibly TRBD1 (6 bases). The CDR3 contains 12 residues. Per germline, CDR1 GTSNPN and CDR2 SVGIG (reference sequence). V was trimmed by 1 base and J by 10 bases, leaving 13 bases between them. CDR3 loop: CAWSAVGRGAFF. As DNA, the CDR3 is TGTGCCTGGAGTGCGGTAGGCAGGGGAGCTTTCTTT. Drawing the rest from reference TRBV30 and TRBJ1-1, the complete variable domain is SQTIHQWPATLVQPVGSPLSLECTVEGTSNPNLYWYRQAAGRGLQLLFYSVGIGQISSEVPQNLSASRPQDRQFILSSKKLLLSDSGFYLCAWSAVGRGAFFGQGTRLTVV.

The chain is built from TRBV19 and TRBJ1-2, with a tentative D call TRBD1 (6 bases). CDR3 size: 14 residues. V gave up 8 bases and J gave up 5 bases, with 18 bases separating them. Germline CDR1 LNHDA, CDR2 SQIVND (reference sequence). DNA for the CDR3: TGTGCCAGTTCCCATATGGGGGGCTGGTATGGCTACACCTTC. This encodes CASSHMGGWYGYTF. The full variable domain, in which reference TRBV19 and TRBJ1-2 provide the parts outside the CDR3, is DGGITQSPKYLFRKEGQNVTLSCEQNLNHDAMYWYRQDPGQGLRLIYYSQIVNDFQKGDIAEGYSVSREKKESFPLTVTSAQKNPTAFYLCASSHMGGWYGYTFGSGTRLTVV.